This T cell receptor beta chain was captured by sequencing in a study of identical twins. Per germline, CDR1 MDHEN and CDR2 SYDVKM. V shed 2 bases and J 6 bases; nucleotides not matched to a gene: 7. The CDR3 totals 16 residues. Healthy Caucasians alone served as donors. Comments on this clonotype: No antigen is known for it.

General study findings and limits: A cross-sectional statistical analysis, not follow-up of the same donors, supported the conclusions.

MiXCR, applied by TCRdb to the 5' RACE reads, yields one record per CDR3 protein. Found here are nearly 650,000 distinct CDR3 sequences, less than 9% of them singletons; the top ten hold about 1.5%. These records were also assigned to another study, of yellow fever vaccine responses in identical twins.

The source of this sequence is a young woman in good health. Sequenced input: PBMCs. This chain joins TRBV28 and TRBJ2-7, with 13 bases lining up with TRBD2. For the CDR3, the DNA is TGTGCCAGCAGTTTACCACAGCGACTAGCGGGGGGCGAGCAGTACTTC. Its protein is CASSLPQRLAGGEQYF.